This T cell receptor (beta chain) was sequenced during a study of cytomegalovirus exposure and HLA in healthy donors listed by TCRdb under 2017. About the study as a whole: An earlier analysis of roughly 570 of the donors reported under 300 Gb of sequence data and 117 million unique TCR beta sequences obtained from roughly 170 million T cells. An early release covering roughly 580 HLA-typed donors comprised approximately 300 gigabases of sequencing data and approximately 80 million unique TCR sequences. Among the roughly 400 genotyped donors, around 81% belonged to the genetic ancestry cluster associated with self-reported Caucasian donors. The study aimed to test whether signatures of past pathogen exposure could be identified by cataloging public T cell receptors. The T cell repertoires of 666 subjects were profiled by immunosequencing and related to cytomegalovirus serostatus. Besides the first cohort of some 670 subjects, a separate validation cohort made up of 120 different subjects was used. To predict cytomegalovirus infection status, the study brought together high-throughput TCR immunosequencing, statistical association of individual TCRs with disease status, and machine learning. A later analysis re-analyzed previously published TCR beta repertoires from 600 to 850 donors and added high-resolution HLA genotyping to study TCR occurrence patterns. Rather than using new phenotypic data, the later analysis identified candidate immune exposures from TCR beta sequences and from how often those sequences occurred across donors. An earlier analysis of several hundred of the donors applied high-throughput TCR beta sequencing to assess whether each TCR beta V gene segment acted as functional or pseudogenic. Donor age, sex, ethnicity and CMV serostatus were compiled alongside the repertoire data. In a later genetic analysis, genome-wide SNP genotypes for 398 of the 666 donors were used, and that subset was treated as a discovery cohort. Every discovery cohort repertoire had been produced on one sequencing platform. Class I and class II HLA loci were covered by the typing at four-digit resolution. The number of typed donors differed by locus: roughly 620-640 for A, B, C, DRB1 and DQB1; about 520 for DQA1; some 590 for DPA1; and around 490 for DPB1. Because of strong linkage in the cohort, four to six DR-DQ haplotypes were treated as single units for association and clustering. Among about 400 genotyped donors of the cohort, an average of roughly 230,000 unique TCR beta nucleotide sequences was sequenced per donor, of which 15% to 20% were non-productive. The paper as a whole reports these results and caveats: The classifier was reported to diagnose cytomegalovirus status with high specificity and sensitivity in both the original and validation cohorts. In the study, around 150 TCR beta chains were listed as associated with cytomegalovirus. When HLA alleles, especially DR and DQ, strongly co-occurred, attributing TCR associations to individual alleles was difficult. This cohort had only TCR beta chains sequenced, and the lack of alpha or paired-chain data limited which features could be detected. In an earlier analysis of around 600 of the donors, most TCR beta V segments were observed in productive rearrangements about 87% or about 30% of the time, broadly matching IMGT annotations. The only immune exposure information available for the cohort was CMV serostatus. A cluster of highly shared sequence variants was judged likely to be a technical artifact of the sequencing pipeline. At a false discovery rate of 0.05, a later analysis linked around 17,000 TCR beta sequences to specific HLA alleles. Because HLA typing was missing for some donors at each locus, association tests included only the typed subset. In a later analysis, TCR association rates were found to vary across HLA loci, with the most associated TCRs seen for DRB1 alleles and the fewest for HLA-C alleles. A later genetic analysis associated a missense DCLRE1C variant with V-gene and J-gene trimming of TCR beta chains, and an independent cohort replicated the association. Because the 87-base-pair reads could not distinguish some IMGT-functional V segments, including TRBV6-2 and TRBV6-3, those segments were excluded. A further reported finding was that TCR beta sequences accurately predicted the HLA-A and HLA-B alleles for most subjects in the first cohort. The presence/absence analyses assumed that sequencing depth was roughly uniform across donors, and that assumption may not be true. A later analysis found that HLA-associated TCR beta chains were more clonally expanded and had lower generation probabilities than equally common non-associated chains. Linkage disequilibrium might explain the correlated functional status among segregating V segments, but an unknown experimental factor could not be excluded. In vitro tests confirmed that a few of the cytomegalovirus-associated TCR beta chains recognize cytomegalovirus antigens. A later analysis found that most CMV-associated TCR beta chains appeared HLA-restricted, with HLA associations seemingly driven largely by CMV exposure. Compared with the approximately 670-donor mean, donors in an Asian-associated ancestry cluster had fewer N-insertions in productive TCRs, according to a later genetic analysis. According to the authors, the approach could potentially be generalized to other disease states and immunological phenotypes. A later analysis reported that several top co-occurrence clusters appeared linked to parvovirus B19, influenza, CMV and Epstein-Barr virus. Because counts were too low, seventeen rarely observed V segments, including chromosome 9 orphons, were excluded from the earlier analysis of some 540 of the donors. Most TCR sequences were seen in very few donors, while some public TCRs were found in many individuals.

Receptor amplification or capture employed the immunoSEQ multiplex PCR assay. For the multiplex PCR, a mixture combining 60 forward primers for TCR Vbeta segments and 13 reverse primers for TCR Jbeta segments was used. A multiplex PCR assay on genomic DNA amplified the CDR3 region of rearranged TCR beta genes. On the Illumina HiSeq System, the amplified TCR beta libraries were sequenced as 87-base-pair reads. The study's own analysis went as follows. A later analysis counted approximately 74 million unique TCR beta chains across the 666 repertoires, and some 11 million of these chains were shared by at least two donors. Raw reads were error-corrected and collapsed into unique sequences with a nearest-neighbor algorithm that merged closely related sequences to remove PCR and sequencing errors. Alignment of CDR3 sequences to IMGT reference sequences was used to assign V, D and J gene segments. Each retained sequence needed at least a six-nucleotide match to both a V gene segment and a J gene segment. A rearrangement counted as productive if the CDR3 had no stop codons and remained in frame with V and J, and every other rearrangement counted as non-productive. CDR3 was defined according to IMGT convention as the region running from the second conserved V-encoded cysteine to the conserved J-encoded phenylalanine. In an earlier analysis of more than 550 of the donors, sequences lacking an unambiguous match to a single V gene segment were excluded. In an earlier analysis of a few hundred of the donors, V segments were called functional above 56.7% productive rearrangements and were called segregating when the between-donor standard deviation exceeded 5%. A statistical classification framework was built for diagnosing cytomegalovirus status from the catalog of TCR beta chain sequences. In a later analysis, TCR nucleotide sequences were compared against IMGT/GENE-DB human TR gene sequences so that V and J genes could be assigned. A later analysis assigned CDR3 sequences and most-parsimonious VDJ recombination scenarios with the TCRdist pipeline. In a later analysis, every TCR beta chain was defined by the combination of its CDR3 amino acid sequence and its V-gene family, and reads without a unique V-gene family were dropped. As a way to deal with suspected cross-contamination and a sequencing artifact, a later analysis dropped 450 to 700 nucleotide sequences that were highly shared and had low generation probability. In a later analysis, a clonal expansion index was calculated for each public chain from normalized within-repertoire ranks of inferred template counts. A later analysis computed generation probabilities with a VDJ recombination model fitted to out-of-frame rearrangements, and checked the results against IGoR. In a later analysis, TCR-TCR, TCR-HLA and TCR-CMV co-occurrence was scored with hypergeometric tests, and a repertoire-size bias correction was applied to TCR pairs. To estimate false discovery rates, a later analysis permuted the HLA or CMV assignments 20 times. A later analysis grouped co-occurring TCRs with DBSCAN, adding TCRdist sequence similarity when clustering within HLA-allele-positive subsets. Repertoires with fewer than 30,000 or more than 120,000 public chains were left out of co-occurrence clustering, as were five repertoires with anomalous nucleotide sharing. Not all clones reach the TCRdb copy of this immuneACCESS table, which keeps in-frame sequences only. Checked studies attribute under half of the gap to unresolved V genes and leave the rest unexplained. V and J calls and clone size come straight from that table; D and trimming were deduced from the DNA. This sample gives fewer than 250,000 clones in total; roughly 84% of them show up just once. The ten largest make up 1.3% of the sample.

About this clone itself: This receptor's antigen is unknown. There are no base qualities to consult, and no much larger clone falls within one base.

In total, 630 or so healthy bone marrow donors made up the cohort. Cohort members were all nominally healthy when sampled, although unrecorded immune exposures were likely present. Of the 550 to 750 cohort members, approximately 300 had positive CMV serostatus and around 350 had negative CMV serostatus, and CMV serostatus was not recorded for the donor. A peripheral blood sample was provided by each donor, and peripheral blood mononuclear cells were used for TCR beta sequencing. The Qiagen DNeasy Blood Extraction Kit was used to extract genomic DNA from the blood cell samples. Spanning cysteine to phenylalanine, the CDR3 consists of 13 amino acids. Solely the CDR3 DNA is kept, with 39 bases framed from the first base. Trimming removed 4 bases from V and 7 bases from J, leaving 10 bases between the germline ends. Taken from the germline V gene, the CDR1 and CDR2 loops are MNHEY and SVGAGI.

The sample comprised PBMCs. This receptor chain uses TRBV6-5 and TRBJ1-4; no D segment can be confidently identified. The receptor was isolated from a human donor in good health. CDR3 sequence: CASSSRASEKLFF. The base sequence is TGTGCCAGCAGTTCGAGGGCATCTGAAAAACTGTTTTTT.